The rows below give T cell receptor beta chains drawn from one sample of a study of shared T cell receptors in the human thymus. This table comes from immunoSEQ multiplex PCR, and its TCRdb copy is limited to in-frame clones, with some not included. The table lists hundreds of thousands of clones, more than 75% of them singletons. The same data also contributed to another study, on human thymus T cells.

Sequencing was done on a sample of thymocytes. The origin of the receptors is a boy younger than two with a congenital heart defect. Each CDR3 is given with its conserved first and last residue. A D gene is named only where the DNA matches it firmly. The size field is filled for only some rows; it gives once, few, many or a size class.

V gene: TRBV11-1; J gene: TRBJ1-2; clone size: NA; CDR3 length: 17; D gene: TRBD1; CDR3 DNA: TGTGCCAGCAGCGGGGCCGCAAGGACAGGGGGCGACTATGGCTACACCTTC; CDR3 protein: CASSGAARTGGDYGYTF
V gene: TRBV28; J gene: TRBJ1-4; clone size: NA; CDR3 length: 15; D gene: NA; CDR3 DNA: TGTGCCAGCAGTTACCGCCGGGAGCGCGATGAAAAACTGTTTTTT; CDR3 protein: CASSYRRERDEKLFF
V gene: TRBV27; J gene: TRBJ1-2; clone size: NA; CDR3 length: 15; D gene: NA; CDR3 DNA: TGTGCCAGCAGTTTATCGTGGGGGGTTGGTTATGGCTACACCTTC; CDR3 protein: CASSLSWGVGYGYTF
V gene: TRBV27; J gene: TRBJ2-1; clone size: NA; CDR3 length: 16; D gene: TRBD1; CDR3 DNA: TGTGCCAGCAGTTTAGAGAGGGGACAGCGTGGGTATGAGCAGTTCTTC; CDR3 protein: CASSLERGQRGYEQFF
V gene: TRBV5-6; J gene: TRBJ2-2; clone size: NA; CDR3 length: 15; D gene: TRBD1; CDR3 DNA: TGTGCCAGCAGGACCGGGACAGGGGGCTTCGGGGAGCTGTTTTTT; CDR3 protein: CASRTGTGGFGELFF
V gene: TRBV5-1; J gene: TRBJ1-3; clone size: NA; CDR3 length: 15; D gene: NA; CDR3 DNA: TGCGCCAGCAGCTTAGCAGGCTTCGGTAGAAACACCATATATTTT; CDR3 protein: CASSLAGFGRNTIYF
V gene: TRBV19; J gene: TRBJ1-1; clone size: NA; CDR3 length: 14; D gene: NA; CDR3 DNA: TGTGCCAGTAGTATAATGGGGGGGGACACTGAAGCTTTCTTT; CDR3 protein: CASSIMGGDTEAFF
V gene: TRBV5-6; J gene: TRBJ1-3; clone size: few; CDR3 length: 14; D gene: NA; CDR3 DNA: TGTGCCAGCAGCTTGTTGTTTTCGGTAAACACCATATATTTT; CDR3 protein: CASSLLFSVNTIYF
V gene: TRBV7-8; J gene: TRBJ1-1; clone size: NA; CDR3 length: 18; D gene: NA; CDR3 DNA: TGTGCCAGCAGCACCCGACAGGCTAAGGGGGACATGAACACTGAAGCTTTCTTT; CDR3 protein: CASSTRQAKGDMNTEAFF
V gene: TRBV28; J gene: TRBJ1-5; clone size: NA; CDR3 length: 14; D gene: TRBD1; CDR3 DNA: TGTGCCAGCAGTTTGGACAGGATATCAAAGCCCCAGCATTTT; CDR3 protein: CASSLDRISKPQHF
V gene: TRBV10-3; J gene: TRBJ2-1; clone size: once; CDR3 length: 16; D gene: NA; CDR3 DNA: TGTGCCATCAGTGAGTCTGGCAGGGGCAACTACAATGAGCAGTTCTTC; CDR3 protein: CAISESGRGNYNEQFF
V gene: TRBV6-6; J gene: TRBJ1-5; clone size: NA; CDR3 length: 15; D gene: NA; CDR3 DNA: TGTGCCAGCAGCCCCCCCCAGGCCGGCAATCAGCCCCAGCATTTT; CDR3 protein: CASSPPQAGNQPQHF
V gene: TRBV7-9; J gene: TRBJ1-2; clone size: NA; CDR3 length: 17; D gene: TRBD1; CDR3 DNA: TGTGCCAGCAGCTCAGGGGACCGGGACAGGGTTAACTATGGCTACACCTTC; CDR3 protein: CASSSGDRDRVNYGYTF
V gene: TRBV25-1; J gene: TRBJ2-2; clone size: once; CDR3 length: 14; D gene: NA; CDR3 DNA: TGTGCCAGCAGACCTCTGGGCCTCACCGGGGAGCTGTTTTTT; CDR3 protein: CASRPLGLTGELFF
V gene: TRBV21-1; J gene: TRBJ2-7; clone size: NA; CDR3 length: 15; D gene: NA; CDR3 DNA: TGTGCCAGCAGCAAATGGCACACTAGCGACGACGAGCAGTACTTC; CDR3 protein: CASSKWHTSDDEQYF
V gene: TRBV19; J gene: TRBJ1-5; clone size: NA; CDR3 length: 14; D gene: NA; CDR3 DNA: TGTGCCAGTTCAATAAGGGGAATAAGACAGCCCCAGCATTTT; CDR3 protein: CASSIRGIRQPQHF
V gene: TRBV28; J gene: TRBJ1-6; clone size: NA; CDR3 length: 14; D gene: TRBD1; CDR3 DNA: TGTGCCAGCGTGAATTACAGGGGAAATTCCCCCCTCCACTTT; CDR3 protein: CASVNYRGNSPLHF
V gene: TRBV11-2; J gene: TRBJ2-2; clone size: NA; CDR3 length: 15; D gene: NA; CDR3 DNA: TGTGCCAGCAGCTTAGATCGATCAGGGACCGGGGAGCTGTTTTTT; CDR3 protein: CASSLDRSGTGELFF
V gene: TRBV5-4; J gene: TRBJ2-7; clone size: NA; CDR3 length: 15; D gene: TRBD2; CDR3 DNA: TGTGCCAGCAGCTTGTGGGGGACTAGCGGCTACGAGCAGTACTTC; CDR3 protein: CASSLWGTSGYEQYF
V gene: TRBV29-1; J gene: TRBJ1-1; clone size: few; CDR3 length: 12; D gene: NA; CDR3 DNA: TGCAGCGTCGAGGACAGGAACACTGAAGCTTTCTTT; CDR3 protein: CSVEDRNTEAFF
V gene: TRBV5-1; J gene: TRBJ1-2; clone size: NA; CDR3 length: 14; D gene: TRBD1; CDR3 DNA: TGCGCCAGCAGCCTAGACGACAGGGACTATGGCTACACCTTC; CDR3 protein: CASSLDDRDYGYTF
V gene: TRBV5-6; J gene: TRBJ1-1; clone size: NA; CDR3 length: 13; D gene: NA; CDR3 DNA: TGTGCCAGCAGCTTGGGTCGGGGGACTGAAGCTTTCTTT; CDR3 protein: CASSLGRGTEAFF
V gene: TRBV27; J gene: TRBJ1-6; clone size: NA; CDR3 length: 11; D gene: NA; CDR3 DNA: TGTGCCAGCAGTTCCTGCCTAATGGAGGACTTT; CDR3 protein: CASSSCLMEDF
V gene: TRBV15; J gene: TRBJ2-7; clone size: NA; CDR3 length: 16; D gene: NA; CDR3 DNA: TGTGCCACCAGCAGAGATAGGACTCTGTCCTCCTACGAGCAGTACTTC; CDR3 protein: CATSRDRTLSSYEQYF
V gene: TRBV30; J gene: TRBJ1-5; clone size: once; CDR3 length: 15; D gene: NA; CDR3 DNA: TGTGCCTGGAGTGTCCGGGAGGGAGGCAATCAGCCCCAGCATTTT; CDR3 protein: CAWSVREGGNQPQHF
V gene: TRBV4-1; J gene: TRBJ2-7; clone size: NA; CDR3 length: 14; D gene: TRBD2; CDR3 DNA: TGCGCCAGCAGCCAAGTGCTAGCGGGGTACGAGCAGTACTTC; CDR3 protein: CASSQVLAGYEQYF
V gene: TRBV30; J gene: TRBJ2-7; clone size: NA; CDR3 length: 15; D gene: TRBD1; CDR3 DNA: TGTGCCTCTTCTCGGGAAGGGACAGGGGGAGACGAGCAGTACTTC; CDR3 protein: CASSREGTGGDEQYF
V gene: TRBV30; J gene: TRBJ2-5; clone size: NA; CDR3 length: 17; D gene: TRBD2; CDR3 DNA: TGTGCCTGGAGTGGATTAGCCCAGCGGGGGGGCCTGGAGACCCAGTACTTC; CDR3 protein: CAWSGLAQRGGLETQYF
V gene: TRBV13; J gene: TRBJ1-3; clone size: NA; CDR3 length: 17; D gene: NA; CDR3 DNA: TGTGCCAGCAGCAACCTAGCCCGAACAGAAGCTGGAAACACCATATATTTT; CDR3 protein: CASSNLARTEAGNTIYF
V gene: TRBV7-2; J gene: TRBJ1-4; clone size: NA; CDR3 length: 17; D gene: TRBD1; CDR3 DNA: TGTGCCAGCGGGAGCCGGGACAGGGAAAGGAATAAGGAAAAACTGTTTTTT; CDR3 protein: CASGSRDRERNKEKLFF
V gene: TRBV7-9; J gene: TRBJ1-2; clone size: NA; CDR3 length: 17; D gene: NA; CDR3 DNA: TGTGCCAGCAGCCCCATTTTTAGCCGGGATTTGGTCTACGGCTACACCTTC; CDR3 protein: CASSPIFSRDLVYGYTF
V gene: TRBV10-3; J gene: TRBJ1-3; clone size: few; CDR3 length: 15; D gene: TRBD1; CDR3 DNA: TGTGCCATCAGCCCCGACAGGGACTCTGGAAACACCATATATTTT; CDR3 protein: CAISPDRDSGNTIYF
V gene: TRBV5-6; J gene: TRBJ2-1; clone size: NA; CDR3 length: 14; D gene: TRBD2; CDR3 DNA: TGTGCCAGCAGCTACTTAGCGGGGGGTCAAGAGCAGTTCTTC; CDR3 protein: CASSYLAGGQEQFF